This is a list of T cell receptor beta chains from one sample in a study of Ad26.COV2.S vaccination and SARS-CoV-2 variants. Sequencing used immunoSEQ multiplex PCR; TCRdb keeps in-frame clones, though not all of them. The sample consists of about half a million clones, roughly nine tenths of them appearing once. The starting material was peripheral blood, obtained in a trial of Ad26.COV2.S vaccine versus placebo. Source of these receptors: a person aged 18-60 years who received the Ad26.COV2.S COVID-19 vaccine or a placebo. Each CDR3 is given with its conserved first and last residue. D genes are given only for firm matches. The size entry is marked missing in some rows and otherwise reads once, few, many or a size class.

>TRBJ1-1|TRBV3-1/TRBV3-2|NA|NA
CASSGGGEAFF
TGTGCCAGCTCGGGCGGGGGTGAAGCTTTCTTT
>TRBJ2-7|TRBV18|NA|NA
CASSQSNEQYF
TGTGCCAGCTCACAATCTAACGAGCAGTACTTC
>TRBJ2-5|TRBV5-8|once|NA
CAGSDPETQYF
TGTGCCGGCAGTGACCCAGAGACCCAGTACTTC
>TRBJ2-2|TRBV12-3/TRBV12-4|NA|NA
CASSFNTGELFF
TGTGCCAGCAGTTTCAACACCGGGGAGCTGTTTTTT
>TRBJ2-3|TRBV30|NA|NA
CAWSVTASTDTQYF
TGTGCCTGGAGTGTGACGGCTAGCACAGATACGCAGTATTTT
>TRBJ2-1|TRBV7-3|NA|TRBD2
CASSFSGSNEQFF
TGTGCCAGCAGCTTTAGCGGGTCGAATGAGCAGTTCTTC
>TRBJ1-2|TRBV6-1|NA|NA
CASSEAPGTNYGYTF
TGTGCCAGCAGTGAAGCGCCGGGGACAAACTATGGCTACACCTTC
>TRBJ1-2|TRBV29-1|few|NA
CSVREGRYGYTF
TGCAGCGTTCGAGAGGGTCGGTATGGCTACACCTTC
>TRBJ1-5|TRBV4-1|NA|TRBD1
CASTLDNRGHQPQHF
TGCGCCAGCACCTTAGATAACAGGGGGCATCAGCCCCAGCATTTT
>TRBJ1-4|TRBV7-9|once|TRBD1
CASSWTGTEENNEKLFF
TGTGCCAGCAGCTGGACCGGGACAGAAGAGAATAATGAAAAACTGTTTTTT
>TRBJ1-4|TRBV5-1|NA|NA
CASSLGQAGEKLFF
TGCGCCAGCAGCTTGGGACAGGCTGGTGAAAAACTGTTTTTT
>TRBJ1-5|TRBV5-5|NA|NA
CASSLMGVPPQHF
TGTGCCAGCAGCTTGATGGGGGTACCCCCCCAGCATTTT
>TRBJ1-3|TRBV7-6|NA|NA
CASSLAEGLSGNTIYF
TGTGCCAGCAGCTTAGCGGAGGGTCTCTCTGGAAACACCATATATTTT
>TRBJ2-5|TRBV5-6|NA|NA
CASSTTETQYF
TGTGCCAGCAGTACGACGGAGACCCAGTACTTC
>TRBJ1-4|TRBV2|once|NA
CASSGRRATNEKLFF
TGTGCCAGCAGTGGACGGAGAGCAACTAATGAAAAACTGTTTTTT
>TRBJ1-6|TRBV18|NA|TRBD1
CASSLGQFGSPLHF
TGTGCCAGCTCACTGGGACAGTTCGGATCACCCCTCCACTTT
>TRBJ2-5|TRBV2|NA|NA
CASRRETQYF
TGTGCCAGCAGACGAGAGACCCAGTACTTC
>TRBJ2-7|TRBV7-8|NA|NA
CASSSGQILYEQYF
TGTGCCAGCAGTAGCGGACAAATTCTCTACGAGCAGTACTTC
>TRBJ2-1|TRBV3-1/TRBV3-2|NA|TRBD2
CASSSSGAQSSYNEQFF
TGTGCCAGCAGTTCAAGCGGGGCACAGAGCTCCTACAATGAGCAGTTCTTC
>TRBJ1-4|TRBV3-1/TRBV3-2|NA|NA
CASSQDFYSGNEKLFF
TGTGCCAGCAGCCAAGATTTTTACTCGGGAAATGAAAAACTGTTTTTT
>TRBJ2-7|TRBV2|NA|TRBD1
CATNDRDRTYEQYF
TGTGCCACCAACGACCGGGACAGGACGTACGAGCAGTACTTC
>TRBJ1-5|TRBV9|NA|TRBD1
CASSVGQGWGPQHF
TGTGCCAGCAGCGTAGGACAGGGTTGGGGCCCCCAGCATTTT
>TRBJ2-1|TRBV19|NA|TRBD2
CASSISSGRAHEQFF
TGTGCCAGTAGTATATCTAGCGGGAGGGCCCATGAGCAGTTCTTC
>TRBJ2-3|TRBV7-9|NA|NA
CASSGPARGEGTQYF
TGTGCCAGCAGCGGACCCGCGAGGGGAGAGGGTACGCAGTATTTT
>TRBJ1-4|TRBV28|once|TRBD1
CASSLSGGVTNEKLFF
TGTGCCAGCAGTTTATCAGGGGGCGTAACTAATGAAAAACTGTTTTTT
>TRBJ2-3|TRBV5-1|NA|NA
CASSLGLPASTDTQYF
TGCGCCAGCAGCTTGGGGTTGCCCGCTAGCACAGATACGCAGTATTTT
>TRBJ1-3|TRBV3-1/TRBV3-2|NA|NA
CASSPTGYGNTIYF
TGTGCCAGCAGCCCAACAGGTTACGGAAACACCATATATTTT
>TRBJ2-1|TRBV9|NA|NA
CASSVTGANNEQFF
TGTGCCAGCAGCGTGACTGGGGCGAACAATGAGCAGTTCTTC
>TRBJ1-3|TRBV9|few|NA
CASSADSSGNTIYF
TGTGCCAGCAGCGCGGACAGCTCTGGAAACACCATATATTTT
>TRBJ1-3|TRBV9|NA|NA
CASSVESTLPNTIYF
TGTGCCAGCAGCGTAGAGTCCACCCTACCAAACACCATATATTTT
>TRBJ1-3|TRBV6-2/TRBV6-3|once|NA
CASSYGRGGAGNTIYF
TGTGCCAGCAGTTACGGGCGGGGCGGCGCTGGAAACACCATATATTTT
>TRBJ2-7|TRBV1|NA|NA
CTSSHRTSGGAYEQYF
TGCACCAGCAGCCATCGGACTAGCGGGGGGGCCTACGAGCAGTACTTC
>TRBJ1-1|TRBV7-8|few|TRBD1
CASSTLTDRDTEAFF
TGTGCCAGCAGCACCCTTACCGACAGGGACACTGAAGCTTTCTTT
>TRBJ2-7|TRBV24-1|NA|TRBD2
CATSVLTSGRYEQYF
TGTGCCACCAGCGTCCTGACTAGCGGGAGATACGAGCAGTACTTC
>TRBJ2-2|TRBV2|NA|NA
CASSEWGTGELFF
TGTGCCAGCAGTGAATGGGGTACCGGGGAGCTGTTTTTT
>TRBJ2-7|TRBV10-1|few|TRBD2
CASSPLAGGSGPREQYF
TGCGCCAGCAGTCCTTTGGCCGGGGGGTCTGGACCGAGAGAGCAGTACTTC
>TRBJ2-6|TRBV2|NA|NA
CASRGHGGASGANVLTF
TGTGCCAGCAGGGGGCATGGGGGCGCGTCTGGGGCCAACGTCCTGACTTTC
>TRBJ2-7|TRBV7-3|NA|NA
CASSPQAGSMFYEQYF
TGTGCCAGCAGCCCCCAGGCAGGGTCCATGTTCTACGAGCAGTACTTC
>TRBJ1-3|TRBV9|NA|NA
CASSPGSISGNTIYF
TGTGCCAGCAGCCCAGGGAGCATCTCTGGAAACACCATATATTTT
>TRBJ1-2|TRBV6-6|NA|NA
CASSSTTSNYGYTF
TGTGCCAGCAGTTCCACGACAAGTAACTATGGCTACACCTTC
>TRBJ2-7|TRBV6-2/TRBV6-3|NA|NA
CASSYTRREQYF
TGTGCCAGCAGTTACACCCGCCGCGAGCAGTACTTC
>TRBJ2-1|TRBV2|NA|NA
CASSARGLPGGEQFF
TGTGCCAGCAGTGCCAGGGGACTCCCGGGTGGTGAGCAGTTCTTC
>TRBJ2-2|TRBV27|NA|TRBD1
CASRPGQGAGELFF
TGTGCCAGCAGACCGGGACAGGGGGCCGGGGAGCTGTTTTTT
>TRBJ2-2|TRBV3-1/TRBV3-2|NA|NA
CASSLRDSLAGELFF
TGTGCCAGCAGCCTCCGGGACTCCCTTGCCGGGGAGCTGTTTTTT
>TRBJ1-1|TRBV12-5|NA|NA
CASGLTHLQAF
TGTGCTAGTGGTTTGACCCACCTCCAAGCATTT
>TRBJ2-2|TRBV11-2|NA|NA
CASSLRVNTGELFF
TGTGCCAGCAGCTTACGGGTTAACACCGGGGAGCTGTTTTTT
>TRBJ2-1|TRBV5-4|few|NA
CASSPSGGSYNEQFF
TGTGCCAGCAGCCCTTCCGGGGGCTCCTACAATGAGCAGTTCTTC
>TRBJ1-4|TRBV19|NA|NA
CASSISGNEKLFF
TGTGCCAGTAGTATATCGGGGAATGAAAAACTGTTTTTT
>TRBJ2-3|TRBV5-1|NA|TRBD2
CASSFSGTSTDTQYF
TGCGCCAGCAGCTTTAGCGGGACAAGCACAGATACGCAGTATTTT
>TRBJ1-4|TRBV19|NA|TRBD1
CASSGGQGTSLGEKLFF
TGTGCCAGTAGTGGTGGACAGGGGACTTCTCTTGGTGAAAAACTGTTTTTT
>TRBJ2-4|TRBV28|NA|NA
CASSFPPTVAKNIQYF
TGTGCCAGCAGTTTCCCTCCGACCGTAGCCAAAAACATTCAGTACTTC
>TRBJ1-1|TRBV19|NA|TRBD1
CASSSGQGALTEAFF
TGTGCCAGTAGTTCCGGACAGGGGGCCCTCACTGAAGCTTTCTTT
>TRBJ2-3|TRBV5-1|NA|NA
CASSLAPADTQYF
TGCGCCAGCAGCTTGGCCCCAGCAGATACGCAGTATTTT
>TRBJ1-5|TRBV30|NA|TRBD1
CAWSSGTGIRQPQHF
TGTGCCTGGAGTTCGGGGACAGGAATACGTCAGCCCCAGCATTTT
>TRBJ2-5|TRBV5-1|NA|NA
CASSPGGEQETQYF
TGCGCCAGCAGCCCGGGGGGCGAGCAAGAGACCCAGTACTTC
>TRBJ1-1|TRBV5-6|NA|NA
CASSPYYGKTEAFF
TGTGCCAGCAGCCCGTACTACGGGAAAACTGAAGCTTTCTTT
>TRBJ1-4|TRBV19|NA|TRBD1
CASSLDRGSTNEKLFF
TGTGCCAGTAGCCTCGACAGGGGCTCAACTAATGAAAAACTGTTTTTT
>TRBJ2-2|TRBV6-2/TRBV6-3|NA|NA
CASSKIRDGNTGELFF
TGTGCCAGCAGTAAGATCCGGGACGGTAACACCGGGGAGCTGTTTTTT
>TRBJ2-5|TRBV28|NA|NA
CASSFSSAQETQYF
TGTGCCAGCAGTTTCTCCTCGGCCCAAGAGACCCAGTACTTC